This TCR beta chain derives from a study of beta chain features in type 1 diabetes. Points from the study as a whole: Overrepresentation of cells with high TCR expression could result from cDNA sequencing. The question of HLA type influencing TCRB rearrangement was one that remained unresolved here.

With regard to this clone: Its antigen is as yet unknown.

The CDR3 has 16 residues. V lost 4 bases and J lost 4; bases outside the gene matches: 5. Looked up from germline, CDR1 is SGHTA and CDR2 is FQGNSA. Of the isolated RNA, all was reverse transcribed, and so the sequenced material was expressed TCRB transcripts. Profiled with immunoSEQ multiplex PCR; TCRdb holds only in-frame clones, not every one. This sample has under 250,000 clones, with 25% to 30% found just once. The receptor was derived from a man aged 30 to 45 in good health. The sequencing input was central memory CD4+ T cells from blood. This chain links TRBV7-2 with TRBJ2-1; 12 positions agree with TRBD2. In nucleotides, the CDR3 is TGTGCCAGCAGCTCCTGGACTAGCGGGGATTACAATGAGCAGTTCTTC. This sequence encodes CASSSWTSGDYNEQFF.